This T cell receptor (beta chain) was sequenced during a study of cytomegalovirus exposure and HLA in healthy donors (dated by TCRdb to between 2016 and 2019). Background on the whole study: According to an earlier analysis of around 600 of the donors, about 190 million T cells yielded some 110 million unique TCR beta sequences and approximately 300 Gb of sequence data. An early release covering around 630 HLA-typed donors comprised approximately 300 gigabases of sequencing data and around 80 million unique TCR sequences. Among the roughly 400 genotyped donors, around 81% belonged to the genetic ancestry cluster associated with self-reported Caucasian donors. The study aimed to test whether signatures of past pathogen exposure could be identified by cataloging public T cell receptors. Using immunosequencing, the study profiled T cell repertoires from roughly 650 subjects and related those repertoires to cytomegalovirus serostatus. Along with the approximately 650-subject first cohort, a separate validation cohort of around 120 different subjects was used. High-throughput TCR immunosequencing, statistical association of individual TCRs with disease status, and machine learning were combined to predict cytomegalovirus infection status. A later analysis re-examined previously published TCR beta repertoires from more than 600 donors and added high-resolution HLA genotyping to investigate patterns of TCR occurrence. Rather than using new phenotypic data, the later analysis identified candidate immune exposures from TCR beta sequences and from how often those sequences occurred across donors. In an earlier analysis of 587 of the donors, high-throughput TCR beta sequencing was used to judge whether each TCR beta V gene segment behaved as functional or pseudogenic. Alongside the repertoire data, information on donor age, sex, ethnicity and CMV serostatus was compiled. A later genetic analysis took genome-wide SNP genotypes for about three fifths of the 666 donors and used that subset as a discovery cohort. All discovery cohort repertoires had been generated on a single sequencing platform. HLA typing included class I and class II loci at four-digit resolution. The number of donors typed differed by locus, with about 629-640 for A, B, C, DRB1 and DQB1, 522 for DQA1, 600 to 610 for DPA1, and around 430 for DPB1. Four or five DR-DQ haplotypes were handled as single units for association and clustering because linkage in the cohort was strong. Among 300 to 500 genotyped donors of the cohort, an average of approximately 220,000 unique TCR beta nucleotide sequences was sequenced per donor, of which about 20% were non-productive.

The paper's findings and limits, for the study overall: A further reported finding was that TCR beta sequences accurately predicted the HLA-A and HLA-B alleles for most subjects in the first cohort. About 17 rarely observed V segments, including chromosome 9 orphons, were excluded from the earlier analysis of about 610 of the donors because counts were too low. According to a later analysis, most CMV-associated TCR beta chains appeared to be HLA-restricted, and the HLA associations seemed to be driven largely by CMV exposure. In a later analysis, HLA-associated TCR beta chains showed more clonal expansion and lower generation probabilities than non-associated chains that were equally common. According to a later analysis, parvovirus B19, influenza, CMV and Epstein-Barr virus appeared linked to several top co-occurrence clusters. For the cohort, immune exposure information was limited to CMV serostatus. Strong co-occurrence of HLA alleles, especially DR and DQ, made assigning TCR associations to individual alleles difficult. Because HLA typing was unavailable for some donors at each locus, only the typed subset was used in association tests. In a later analysis, about 17,000 TCR beta sequences were associated with specific HLA alleles at a false discovery rate of 0.05. Presence/absence analyses assumed roughly uniform sequencing depth across donors, an assumption that may not hold. It was suggested by the authors that the approach could potentially be generalized to other disease states and immunological phenotypes. A later analysis found that TCR association rates varied across HLA loci, with DRB1 alleles showing the most associated TCRs and HLA-C alleles the fewest. The sequencing pipeline was judged likely to have produced a cluster of highly shared sequence variants as a technical artifact. Compared with the roughly 670-donor mean, donors in an Asian-associated ancestry cluster had fewer N-insertions in productive TCRs, according to a later genetic analysis. A total of 150 to 200 TCR beta chains were listed by the study as associated with cytomegalovirus. The cohort was sequenced for TCR beta chains only, and without alpha or paired-chain data the features that could be detected were limited. Some IMGT-functional V segments, including TRBV6-2 and TRBV6-3, could not be distinguished by the 87-base-pair reads and were therefore excluded. Cytomegalovirus status was reported to be diagnosed by the classifier with high specificity and sensitivity in both the original and validation cohorts. In vitro tests confirmed that a few of the cytomegalovirus-associated TCR beta chains recognize cytomegalovirus antigens. V-gene and J-gene trimming of TCR beta chains was associated with a missense DCLRE1C variant in a later genetic analysis, and the association was replicated in an independent cohort. An earlier analysis of approximately 590 of the donors showed that most TCR beta V segments appeared in productive rearrangements either about 87% or about 30% of the time, which broadly matched IMGT annotations. Linkage disequilibrium might explain the correlated functional status among segregating V segments, but an unknown experimental factor could not be ruled out. Most TCR sequences were observed very rarely across donors, whereas some public TCRs were present in many individuals.

The cohort consisted of hundreds of healthy bone marrow donors. Cohort members were all nominally healthy when sampled, although unrecorded immune exposures were likely present. The donor was CMV seropositive and was included in the group of approximately 310 seropositive cohort members. A peripheral blood sample was provided by each donor, and peripheral blood mononuclear cells were used for TCR beta sequencing. Genomic DNA extraction from the blood cell samples was performed with the Qiagen DNeasy Blood Extraction Kit. CDR1 is given as SEHNR and CDR2 as FQNEAQ, both from the germline V gene (reference sequence). V and J are trimmed by 5 bases and 3 bases, and the gene matches miss 4 bases of the junction. Spanning cysteine to phenylalanine, the CDR3 consists of 15 amino acids. The sequence is cut down to CDR3 DNA, 45 bases in frame from base 1. Remarks on this clone: Its antigen is still unknown. The record has no base qualities; no much larger clone is one base away.

Library method: the immunoSEQ multiplex PCR assay. For the multiplex PCR, a mixture combining 60 forward primers for TCR Vbeta segments and 13 reverse primers for TCR Jbeta segments was used. A multiplex PCR assay on genomic DNA amplified the CDR3 region of rearranged TCR beta genes. On the Illumina HiSeq System, the amplified TCR beta libraries were sequenced as 87-base-pair reads. Processing in the source paper ran as follows. Across the 600 to 700 repertoires, a later analysis counted 78 million or so unique TCR beta chains, approximately 10 million of which were shared by at least two donors. To remove PCR and sequencing errors, raw reads were error-corrected and collapsed into unique sequences using a nearest-neighbor algorithm that merged closely related sequences. Alignment of CDR3 sequences to IMGT reference sequences was used to assign V, D and J gene segments. For a sequence to be retained, at least a six-nucleotide match to both a V gene segment and a J gene segment was required. A rearrangement counted as productive if the CDR3 had no stop codons and remained in frame with V and J, and every other rearrangement counted as non-productive. Following IMGT convention, CDR3 was defined as the stretch from the second conserved V-encoded cysteine up to the conserved J-encoded phenylalanine. In an earlier analysis of around 570 of the donors, sequences lacking an unambiguous match to a single V gene segment were excluded. An earlier analysis of 500 to 700 of the donors classified V segments as functional when productive rearrangements were above 56.7% and as segregating when the standard deviation between donors was above 5%. A statistical classification framework was built to diagnose cytomegalovirus status from the catalog of TCR beta chain sequences. A later analysis assigned V and J genes by comparing TCR nucleotide sequences with IMGT/GENE-DB human TR gene sequences. The TCRdist pipeline was used in a later analysis to assign CDR3 sequences and most-parsimonious VDJ recombination scenarios. In a later analysis, every TCR beta chain was defined by the combination of its CDR3 amino acid sequence and its V-gene family, and reads without a unique V-gene family were dropped. As a way to deal with suspected cross-contamination and a sequencing artifact, a later analysis dropped nearly 600 nucleotide sequences that were highly shared and had low generation probability. A later analysis calculated a clonal expansion index for each public chain from normalized within-repertoire ranks of inferred template counts. In a later analysis, generation probabilities were computed with a VDJ recombination model fitted to out-of-frame rearrangements, and the resulting probabilities were checked against IGoR. In a later analysis, hypergeometric tests were used to score TCR-TCR, TCR-HLA and TCR-CMV co-occurrence, with a repertoire-size bias correction applied to TCR pairs. To estimate false discovery rates, a later analysis permuted the HLA or CMV assignments 20 times. A later analysis grouped co-occurring TCRs with DBSCAN, adding TCRdist sequence similarity when clustering within HLA-allele-positive subsets. For co-occurrence clustering, repertoires with fewer than 30,000 or more than 120,000 public chains were excluded, along with four to six repertoires with anomalous nucleotide sharing. What TCRdb holds here is the immuneACCESS table cut down to in-frame rearrangements. Part of the clones is not present; checked against another copy, under half of the missing clones reflect an unresolved V gene, and the others are unexplained. V and J calls and clone size are as listed in that table; D and trimming were resolved from the DNA. Across this sample there are 160,000 or so clones, with roughly 82% seen only once. In total, the top ten clones hold roughly 6.7% of the sample.

This clonotype was obtained from a man aged 50 to 60 in good health and CMV-seropositive. This chain joins TRBV7-9 to TRBJ2-1, and 10 junction bases match TRBD2. The sample comprised PBMCs. The nucleotide sequence is given as TGTGCCAGCAGCGAGGGGACTAGCGACTACAATGAGCAGTTCTTC. Its product reads: CASSEGTSDYNEQFF.